Described below is a single T cell receptor (beta chain) sequence and its context. Its antigen is currently unknown. Looked up from germline, CDR1 is SGDLS and CDR2 is YYNGEE. The CDR3 totals 17 residues. V lost 3 bases, J lost 8 bases, and 14 bases stayed unmatched. It was focal radiation plus CTLA-4 blockade with ipilimumab that patients with chemo-refractory metastatic non-small-cell lung cancer received. The data were obtained in a study of radiotherapy plus CTLA-4 blockade in lung cancer. In the study overall: More than 15% of patients responded objectively, and approximately 33% achieved disease control. General study points: Tumor-origin TCR clones grew in blood after radiotherapy plus ipilimumab.

Measured with immunoSEQ multiplex PCR; TCRdb has only the in-frame clones, and not every one. Here the sample spans approximately 80,000 clones, under 80% being singletons. The sequence derives from a human donor with non-small cell lung cancer whose response to radiotherapy plus ipilimumab could not be evaluated. Some clones in this sample may be carry-over from other donors' samples. The chain is built from TRBV9 and TRBJ2-3; TRBD2 aligns across 11 bases. Sequences were derived from peripheral blood, sampled from a patient treated with radiotherapy plus ipilimumab. The chain's CDR3 is CASSASGTSGETGTQYF. CDR3 sequence (DNA): TGTGCCAGCAGCGCGTCCGGGACTAGCGGAGAAACGGGTACGCAGTATTTT.